Shown below are 27 T cell receptor beta chains from a single sample sequenced in a study of CD8+CD57+ T cells in acquired aplastic anemia. TCR beta VDJ combinations and CDR3 sequences were profiled from genomic DNA. TCRdb re-called the reads with MiXCR, one entry per CDR3 protein. Of 130,000 or so distinct CDR3 sequences in the sample, approximately 50% were seen once. Flow cytometry had shown expanded CD8+CD57+ cells in the patients chosen for sequencing. Source material: sorted CD4+, CD8+, or CD8+CD57+ T cells (not recorded which) from PBMCs. All receptors come from a human donor with aplastic anemia.

A word on this clonotype: This may come from a read error, since a much larger clone is one base off. This chain connects TRBV20-1 to TRBJ2-1, with 10 bases that match TRBD2. The germline V gene has CDR1 DFQATT and CDR2 SNEGSKA (reference sequence). The CDR3 runs to 15 residues. The CDR3 spells CSARGQRGGNNEQVF. The CDR3 DNA reads as TGCAGTGCTAGAGGCCAGCGGGGGGGCAACAATGAGCAGGTCTTC.

To note about this clonotype: At one of its ends the junction is not consistent with the germline gene, which may arise from a read error. The rearrangement joins TRBV15 to TRBJ2-5, with D possibly called TRBD1 or TRBD2 (6 bases each). Germline lookup yields CDR1 LNHNV and CDR2 YYDKDF (reference sequence). The length of the CDR3 is 17 residues. In DNA, the CDR3 is TGTGCCACCAGCAGAGTCGGGGGTGGCAGGGGCCAAGGGACCCAGTACTTC. It codes for CATSRVGGGRGQGTQYF.

This clonotype came up many times. The V gene is TRBV9, the J gene TRBJ1-1; D not resolved. Per the germline V gene, CDR1 is SGDLS and CDR2 is YYNGEE. CDR3 length: 11 amino acids. Trimming took off 3 bases at V and 5 bases at J, with 5 bases between the two ends. The CDR3 region is CASSARTEAFF. The CDR3 region has the DNA TGTGCCAGCAGCGCCCGGACTGAAGCTTTCTTT.

This chain links TRBV27 with TRBJ2-7, with TRBD1 matching 8 bases. The germline gives CDR1 MNHEY, CDR2 SMNVEV (reference sequence). CDR3 length: 15 residues. Unmatched junction bases numbered 7, after V lost 6 bases and J lost 0 bases. This chain's CDR3 is CASSYTGGGSYEQYF. The DNA of the CDR3 is TGTGCCAGCAGCTACACAGGGGGAGGCTCCTACGAGCAGTACTTC.

The genes are TRBV2 and TRBJ1-1; D remains ambiguous. This CDR3 is 13 amino acids long. With 2 bases removed from V and 4 bases from J, the gap between germline ends came to 8 bases. CDR1 is SNHLY and CDR2 is FYNNEI in the germline V gene. The CDR3 reads CASSEIQSTEAFF. CDR3 DNA sequence: TGTGCCAGCAGTGAAATACAATCCACTGAAGCTTTCTTT.

This clonotype was seen at least ten times. At one of its ends the junction is not consistent with the germline gene, which may arise from a read error. This chain links TRBV2 with TRBJ2-3, with a tentative D call TRBD1 (6 bases). The CDR3 is 12 residues long. CDR1 and CDR2 (germline): SNHLY, FYNNEI. The DNA of the CDR3 is TGTGCCAGCAGTACGTGGGACAAGGAAGGGCTTTTT. Its translation is CASSTWDKEGLF.

V is TRBV20-1 and J is TRBJ2-7; 12 nucleotides align to TRBD2. The CDR3 sequence is 15 residues long. Unmatched junction bases numbered 5, after V lost 3 bases and J lost 2 bases. CDR1 is DFQATT and CDR2 is SNEGSKA in the germline V gene (reference sequence). The CDR3 nucleotides are TGCAGTGCTAGGGAGGCTAGCGGGGGGGCCTACGAGCAGTACTTC. The encoded protein is CSAREASGGAYEQYF.

About this clonotype: Its ends do not fully match the called genes, so a read error is possible. The CDR3 loop reads CASSLYPEYTGELVF. For the CDR3, the DNA is TGTGCCAGCAGTTTATATCCAGAGTACACCGGGGAGCTGGTTTTT. The chain carries TRBV7-2 and TRBJ2-2; weak D call: TRBD2 (5 bases). The CDR3 extends over 15 amino acids. Germline V gene lookup returns CDR1 SGHTA and CDR2 FQGNSA.

The chain combines TRBV9 with TRBJ2-5; either TRBD1 or TRBD2 may supply D (7 bases each). Trimming took off 3 bases at V and 14 bases at J, with 17 bases between the two ends. CDR3 length equals 12 residues. In germline, CDR1 is SGDLS, CDR2 YYNGEE. The CDR3 is CASSAPGGVVYF. The CDR3 DNA follows: TGTGCCAGCAGCGCCCCAGGGGGGGTAGTATACTTC.

This rearrangement joins TRBV15 to TRBJ2-3; possibly TRBD2 for D (7 bases). In germline, CDR1 is LNHNV, CDR2 YYDKDF (reference sequence). The CDR3 is made up of 15 amino acids. The V end lost 4 bases, the J end lost 4 bases, and 15 bases lay between the germline ends. The CDR3 DNA follows: TGTGCCACCAGCACGAGGGGGGGCCCCGCAGATACGCAGTATTTT. Its translation is CATSTRGGPADTQYF.

This chain connects TRBV20-1 to TRBJ1-2; D unresolved. This CDR3 region has 12 residues. Germline CDR1 DFQATT, CDR2 SNEGSKA (reference sequence). V was clipped by 5 bases and J by 5 bases, with 12 bases between them. The CDR3 sequence: CSARRTEYGYTF. The CDR3, as DNA: TGCAGTGCTCGCCGGACCGAGTATGGCTACACCTTC.

This rearrangement joins TRBV4-3 to TRBJ1-1, with D perhaps TRBD1 (6 bases). Germline CDR1 is LGHNA and CDR2 is YSLEER. V dropped 1 base and J dropped 6 bases, with 9 bases sitting between them. CDR3 length equals 13 residues. CDR3 sequence: CASSQARGAEAFF. CDR3 bases: TGCGCCAGCAGCCAAGCCAGGGGAGCTGAAGCTTTCTTT.

V gene TRBV25-1 combines with J gene TRBJ2-6; D call uncertain. The CDR3 sequence is 13 residues long. Trimming removed 4 bases at V and 1 base at J, with 2 bases between. CDR1 is MGHDK and CDR2 is SYGVNS in the germline V gene. The CDR3: CASSVSGANVLTF. The CDR3 DNA sequence: TGTGCCAGCAGTGTATCTGGGGCCAACGTCCTGACTTTC.

This sequence joins TRBV2 and TRBJ2-3; 7 bases align to TRBD2. Unmatched junction bases numbered 3, after V lost 8 bases and J lost 1 base. Germline CDR1 SNHLY, CDR2 FYNNEI. The CDR3 contains 13 residues. CDR3 in DNA: TGTGCCAGCGACACTAGCGGCACAGATACGCAGTATTTT. Residues: CASDTSGTDTQYF.

The gene calls are TRBV20-1 and TRBJ1-1, with TRBD1 as a possible D gene (6 bases). CDR1 and CDR2 from the germline V gene are DFQATT and SNEGSKA (reference sequence). The V gene lost 3 bases and the J gene lost 11 bases, with 16 bases spanning the gap. This CDR3 contains 12 residues. CDR3 region: CSARGTGAAAFF. The DNA of the CDR3 is TGCAGTGCTAGGGGGACGGGGGCTGCTGCTTTCTTT.

This clonotype was detected ten times or more. The V and J genes are TRBV5-8 and TRBJ2-3; D uncertain. CDR3 length: 12 amino acids. V lost 4 bases and J 6 bases, leaving 9 bases between the germline ends. Germline CDR1 is SGHTS and CDR2 is YDEGEE. The CDR3 nucleotides read TGTGCCAGCAGCGATTATAAGGATACGCAGTATTTT. It specifies CASSDYKDTQYF.

This clonotype was counted at least ten times. This chain uses TRBV20-1 with TRBJ2-3; TRBD1 might be the D (5 bases). Per germline, CDR1 DFQATT and CDR2 SNEGSKA (reference sequence). The CDR3 spans 14 residues. V shed 4 bases and J shed 1 base, with 12 bases lying between them. CDR3: CSATAGLGTDTQYF. CDR3 nucleotide sequence: TGCAGTGCTACTGCAGGGTTGGGCACAGATACGCAGTATTTT.

The chain employs TRBV24-1 and TRBJ2-7; the D gene is possibly TRBD1 (5 bases). There are 13 residues in the CDR3. The germline V gene encodes CDR1 KGHDR and CDR2 SFDVKD. Trimming removed 3 bases from V and 6 bases from J, with 11 bases in between. The CDR3 spells CATSDRQFGEQYF. The CDR3 DNA reads TGTGCCACCAGTGATCGACAGTTCGGCGAGCAGTACTTC.

The J gene is TRBJ2-3, the V gene TRBV19, with D tentatively TRBD1 (6 bases). Germline V gene lookup returns CDR1 LNHDA and CDR2 SQIVND (reference sequence). The CDR3 is 12 residues long. V was cut by 11 bases and J by 2 bases, with 11 bases left in between. CDR3: CAVQGVTDTQYF. The DNA of the CDR3 is TGTGCCGTACAGGGAGTCACAGATACGCAGTATTTT.

Many counts were recorded for this clonotype. J is TRBJ2-7 and V is TRBV11-1; 8 bases match TRBD2. This CDR3 contains 15 residues. After removal of 3 bases from V and 2 bases from J, the junction contained 6 bases not matched to a gene. Germline CDR1 reads SGHAT; CDR2 reads FQDESV (reference sequence). This chain's CDR3 is CASSLGSGETYEQYF. CDR3 coding DNA: TGTGCCAGCAGCTTGGGTAGCGGGGAGACCTACGAGCAGTACTTC.

In its sample, this clonotype was seen many times. The V gene is TRBV7-8, the J gene TRBJ2-3; 7 bases match TRBD2. CDR1 SGHVS and CDR2 FQNEAQ come from the germline V gene. The CDR3 totals 15 residues. V gave up 1 base and J gave up 2 bases; unmatched junction bases: 3. CDR3 nucleotides: TGTGCCAGCAGCTTAGTCGGGGGGTCCACAGATACGCAGTATTTT. Amino acids: CASSLVGGSTDTQYF.

V gene TRBV20-1 combines with J gene TRBJ2-6; perhaps TRBD1 as D (5 bases). Deletions cut 4 bases from V and 0 bases from J, with 16 bases between. This CDR3 comprises 17 residues. The germline gives CDR1 DFQATT, CDR2 SNEGSKA (reference sequence). CDR3 residues: CSATLTRAASGANVLTF. The CDR3 DNA reads as TGCAGTGCTACCCTAACCAGGGCTGCCTCTGGGGCCAACGTCCTGACTTTC.

The V call is TRBV9, the J call TRBJ2-5; D unclear. This CDR3 spans 12 amino acids. Per the germline V gene, CDR1 is SGDLS and CDR2 is YYNGEE. The V gene lost 4 bases and the J gene lost 1 base, with 5 bases spanning the gap. The CDR3 sequence: CASSPGQETQYF. In DNA form, the CDR3 reads TGTGCCAGCAGCCCCGGCCAAGAGACCCAGTACTTC.

This rearrangement joins TRBV10-3 to TRBJ2-2, with D perhaps matching TRBD1 (5 bases). The ends were cut back, 2 bases at V and 6 bases at J, with 7 bases in the middle. CDR1 ENHRY and CDR2 SYGVKD come from the germline V gene. The CDR3 has 13 amino acids. The DNA of the CDR3 is TGTGCCATCAGTGAGGCAGGGCCCGGGGAGCTGTTTTTT. The encoded protein is CAISEAGPGELFF.

V gene TRBV7-2 combines with J gene TRBJ1-5; no clear D gene. V was shortened by 3 bases and J by 6 bases, with 3 bases between the two germline ends. The CDR3 length is 11 residues. Germline V gene lookup returns CDR1 SGHTA and CDR2 FQGNSA. Here the CDR3 reads CASSFRQPQHF. CDR3 nucleotide sequence: TGTGCCAGCAGCTTTCGTCAGCCCCAGCATTTT. The full variable domain, rest sourced from reference TRBV7-2 and TRBJ1-5, is GAGVSQSPSNKVTEKGKDVELRCDPISGHTALYWYRQSLGQGLEFLIYFQGNSAPDKSGLPSDRFSAERTGGSVSTLTIQRTQQEDSAVYLCASSFRQPQHFGDGTRLSIL.

The V call is TRBV9, the J call TRBJ1-1, with unresolved D. V was clipped by 3 bases and J by 1 base, with 10 bases between them. This CDR3 is 14 amino acids long. Germline V gives CDR1 SGDLS, CDR2 YYNGEE. DNA for the CDR3: TGTGCCAGCAGCGCACATACAGCGAACACTGAAGCTTTCTTT. This sequence encodes CASSAHTANTEAFF.

The V call is TRBV12-3 or TRBV12-4, the J call TRBJ1-5; D might be TRBD1 (6 bases). CDR3 length equals 14 residues. Deletions cut 4 bases from V and 3 bases from J, with 10 bases between. The CDR3 protein is CASSWTVDNQPQHF. CDR3 DNA: TGTGCCAGCAGTTGGACAGTGGACAATCAGCCCCAGCATTTT.